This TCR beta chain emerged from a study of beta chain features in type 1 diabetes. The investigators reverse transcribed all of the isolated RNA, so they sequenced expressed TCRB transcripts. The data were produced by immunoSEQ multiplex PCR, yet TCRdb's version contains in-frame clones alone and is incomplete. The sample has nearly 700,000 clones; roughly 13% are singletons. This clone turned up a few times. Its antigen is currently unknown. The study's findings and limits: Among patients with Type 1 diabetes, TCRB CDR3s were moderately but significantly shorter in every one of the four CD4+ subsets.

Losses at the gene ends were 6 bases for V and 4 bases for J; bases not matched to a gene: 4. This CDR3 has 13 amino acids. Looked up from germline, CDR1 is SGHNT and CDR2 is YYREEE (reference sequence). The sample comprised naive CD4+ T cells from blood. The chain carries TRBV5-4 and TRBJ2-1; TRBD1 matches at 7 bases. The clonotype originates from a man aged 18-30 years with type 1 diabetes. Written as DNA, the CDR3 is TGTGCCAGCATACGGACAGGATACAATGAGCAGTTCTTC. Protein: CASIRTGYNEQFF.